The present T cell receptor beta chain was sequenced within a study of PD-L1 blockade in urothelial cancer. Regarding time point: peripheral blood 6 weeks after treatment start. V shed 7 bases and J shed 2 bases, with 14 bases lying between them. From germline, CDR1 is MNHNS and CDR2 SASEGT. This CDR3 has 15 residues. Assay used: immunoSEQ multiplex PCR; TCRdb lists only in-frame clones, some missing. The table records 30,000 to 45,000 clones, around 84% of them present only once. The sequenced sample was PBMCs, obtained around atezolizumab (anti-PD-L1) treatment. The receptor was derived from a man aged 35-49 years with urothelial cancer. This chain links TRBV6-1 with TRBJ1-4, with D perhaps matching TRBD1 (6 bases). The CDR3 region is CASKRGRGTNEKLFF. The CDR3, as DNA: TGTGCCAGCAAGCGGGGGCGGGGTACTAATGAAAAACTGTTTTTT.